One and the same sample provided the 30 T cell receptor beta chains below, sequenced in a study of OX40 agonist ivuxolimab in advanced cancers. The protocol was immunoSEQ multiplex PCR, while the TCRdb copy is restricted to in-frame clones and leaves out a portion. The table shows approximately 50,000 clones, with 75% to 90% occurring only once. Material: CD4+ or CD8+ T cells sorted from blood, obtained in a trial of the OX40 agonist ivuxolimab. These receptors were taken from an adult with an advanced solid tumor such as melanoma, head and neck, liver or kidney cancer.

This chain links TRBV12-5 with TRBJ2-5; 13 bases are a match to TRBD2. The CDR3 has 16 amino acids. Germline CDR1 LGHNT, CDR2 FRNRAP. V lost 1 base to trimming and J lost 5 bases; unmatched junction nucleotides: 4. CDR3 sequence reads: CASGLGLAGGGETQYF. DNA for the CDR3: TGTGCTAGTGGTTTGGGACTAGCGGGAGGCGGGGAGACCCAGTACTTC.

The chain couples TRBV2 to TRBJ2-3; a weak D match, TRBD1 (5 bases). With 4 bases removed from V and 6 bases from J, the gap between germline ends came to 20 bases. The germline V gene encodes CDR1 SNHLY and CDR2 FYNNEI. The CDR3 covers 16 residues. The CDR3 nucleotides are TGTGCCAGCAGTGCGTTGGGGCCGACGGTGGCGGATACGCAGTATTTT. Amino acid sequence: CASSALGPTVADTQYF.

This sequence joins TRBV7-9 and TRBJ2-1; 13 nucleotides line up with TRBD2. The J segment lost 8 bases and the V segment lost 3 bases, leaving 4 bases of the junction unmatched. Germline V CDR1 and CDR2: SEHNR, FQNEAQ (reference sequence). This CDR3 has 15 residues. The CDR3 reads CASSFGLAGVDEQFF. The CDR3 nucleotides are TGTGCCAGCAGCTTTGGACTAGCGGGAGTGGATGAGCAGTTCTTC.

The CDR3 here is CASEDMPYQPQHF. CDR3 nucleotides: TGTGCCAGCGAAGATATGCCCTATCAGCCCCAGCATTTT. This chain uses TRBV28 with TRBJ1-5; D is undetermined. CDR3 length: 13 amino acids. Per the germline V gene, CDR1 is MDHEN and CDR2 is SYDVKM. The V gene lost 8 bases and the J gene lost 5 bases, with 13 bases spanning the gap.

This chain uses TRBV5-1 with TRBJ2-5, with TRBD2 identical over 9 bases. CDR3 length equals 16 residues. The V gene end was trimmed by 4 bases and the J gene end by 2 bases; junction bases not matched to a gene: 9. Looked up from germline, CDR1 is SGHRS and CDR2 is YFSETQ. CDR3 coding DNA: TGCGCCAGCAGCACCCGGGTAGCGGGAGTACAAGAGACCCAGTACTTC. Its protein product is CASSTRVAGVQETQYF.

V and J are TRBV9 and TRBJ2-7, with D possibly matching TRBD1 (7 bases). The length of the CDR3 is 14 residues. Per germline, CDR1 SGDLS and CDR2 YYNGEE. Trimming left V 2 bases short and J 3 bases short, with 12 bases between. The CDR3 nucleotides are TGTGCCAGCAGCGTGGCGGGACAGAACTACGAGCAGTACTTC. Its protein is CASSVAGQNYEQYF.

V usage is TRBV18 and J usage is TRBJ2-7; 11 nucleotides align to TRBD2. The CDR3 sequence is 16 residues long. CDR1 is KGHSH, CDR2 LQKENI, per germline. J lost 3 bases, V lost 0 bases, and 4 bases had no gene match. This CDR3 reads CASSPPRLAGFYEQYF. As DNA, the CDR3 is TGTGCCAGCTCACCACCGAGACTAGCGGGATTCTACGAGCAGTACTTC.

The chain combines TRBV15 with TRBJ2-7; perhaps D is TRBD1 or TRBD2 (6 bases each). Germline CDR1 and CDR2: LNHNV and YYDKDF (reference sequence). The V gene lost 0 bases and the J gene lost 10 bases, with 19 bases spanning the gap. This CDR3 has 15 amino acids. The CDR3 loop is CATSREEGGATKQYF. In nucleotides, the CDR3 is TGTGCCACCAGCAGAGAGGAGGGGGGCGCTACGAAACAGTACTTC.

The genes are TRBV9 and TRBJ2-1; a possible D gene is TRBD2 (6 bases). Germline values: CDR1 SGDLS, CDR2 YYNGEE. This CDR3 comprises 15 residues. Trimming took off 0 bases at V and 4 bases at J, with 11 bases between the two ends. CDR3 bases: TGTGCCAGCAGCGTAGCGGGAGAAGGGTACAATGAGCAGTTCTTC. This gives the protein CASSVAGEGYNEQFF.

This clone was observed a handful of times. The chain is built from TRBV27 and TRBJ2-3; maybe TRBD2 (6 bases). CDR1 is MNHEY and CDR2 is SMNVEV in the germline V gene (reference sequence). V was clipped by 3 bases and J by 3 bases, with 10 bases between them. The CDR3 is made up of 14 amino acids. The CDR3 DNA follows: TGTGCCAGCAGTTTGGTACTAGCTACAGATACGCAGTATTTT. Translating gives CASSLVLATDTQYF.

This clone was recorded only once. The gene calls are TRBV28 and TRBJ2-7, with a possible D match to TRBD2 (5 bases). CDR3 length: 15 amino acids. V was trimmed by 2 bases and J by 1 base, leaving 12 bases between them. Germline CDR1 reads MDHEN; CDR2 reads SYDVKM. The CDR3 protein is CASSLEGLGSYEQYF. The CDR3 coding sequence is TGTGCCAGCAGTTTAGAGGGTTTGGGTTCCTACGAGCAGTACTTC. The full variable domain, with the rest looked up from reference TRBV28 and TRBJ2-7, is DVKVTQSSRYLVKRTGEKVFLECVQDMDHENMFWYRQDPGLGLRLIYFSYDVKMKEKGDIPEGYSVSREKKERFSLILESASTNQTSMYLCASSLEGLGSYEQYFGPGTRLTVT.

This clone was detected a few times. As DNA, the CDR3 is TGTGCCACCAGCAGAGACAGGGGCTACGAGCAGTACTTC. Translation: CATSRDRGYEQYF. This chain connects TRBV15 to TRBJ2-7; a possible D gene is TRBD1 (6 bases). With 0 bases removed from V and 3 bases from J, the gap between germline ends came to 6 bases. Germline lookup yields CDR1 LNHNV and CDR2 YYDKDF (reference sequence). This CDR3 comprises 13 residues.

The chain uses TRBV20-1 and TRBJ1-1; D is uncertain. CDR1 DFQATT and CDR2 SNEGSKA come from the germline V gene (reference sequence). This CDR3 contains 11 residues. Trimming stripped 5 bases from V and 1 base from J, with 5 bases between. The CDR3 loop reads CSAWRNTEAFF. The CDR3 nucleotides read TGCAGTGCTTGGCGGAACACTGAAGCTTTCTTT.

This clone has just one count. No conserved phenylalanine or tryptophan ends this CDR3, so it is likely a read error. The limits of the CDR3 on the DNA are not certain, so only TCRdb's listed CDR3 is given. This rearrangement joins TRBV11-2 to TRBJ2-7; the table's D call TRBD1 went unverified against the DNA. The length of the CDR3 is 9 amino acids, counting both ends. CDR1 is SGHAT and CDR2 is FQNNGV in the germline V gene. CDR3 loop: CASSFQGKN.

The gene calls are TRBV7-2 and TRBJ2-7; D ambiguous. The germline CDR1 and CDR2 sequences are SGHTA and FQGNSA. V gave up 6 bases and J gave up 6 bases, with 18 bases separating them. This CDR3 has 14 residues. This CDR3 reads CASRSYLAGTEQYF. The CDR3, as DNA: TGTGCCAGCAGGTCGTACCTGGCAGGTACCGAGCAGTACTTC.

J is TRBJ2-7 and V is TRBV6-5; 7 nucleotides line up with TRBD1. From germline, CDR1 is MNHEY and CDR2 SVGAGI. With 3 bases clipped from V and 4 bases from J, the junction kept 12 bases outside the gene matches. The CDR3 is 16 residues long. The CDR3 sequence: CASSYSFGQARYEQYF. DNA of the CDR3: TGTGCCAGCAGTTATTCCTTCGGACAGGCCCGTTACGAGCAGTACTTC.

V gene TRBV6-6 combines with J gene TRBJ1-2, with D possibly TRBD1 on 6 matching bases. The CDR3 is made up of 13 amino acids. The germline CDR1 and CDR2 sequences are MNHNY and SVGAGI (reference sequence). The V end lost 6 bases, the J end lost 5 bases, and 13 bases lay between the germline ends. This chain's CDR3 is CASSQIGQYGYTF. The CDR3 DNA follows: TGTGCCAGCAGCCAAATTGGACAGTATGGCTACACCTTC.

This chain joins TRBV15 and TRBJ1-6; tentatively, D is TRBD1 (5 bases). Germline CDR1 and CDR2: LNHNV and YYDKDF (reference sequence). The CDR3 has 16 amino acids. V shed 2 bases and J shed 1 base, with 9 bases lying between them. The CDR3 bases are TGTGCCACCAGCAGATCGAAGGGGTCCTATAATTCACCCCTCCACTTT. Translated, it gives CATSRSKGSYNSPLHF. The full variable domain, its missing parts supplied by reference TRBV15 and TRBJ1-6, is DAMVIQNPRYQVTQFGKPVTLSCSQTLNHNVMYWYQQKSSQAPKLLFHYYDKDFNNEADTPDNFQSRRPNTSFCFLDIRSPGLGDTAMYLCATSRSKGSYNSPLHFGNGTRLTVT.

The chain is built from TRBV11-2 and TRBJ2-1, with 7 bases fitting TRBD2. The germline V gene has CDR1 SGHAT and CDR2 FQNNGV. This CDR3 spans 14 amino acids. J lost 4 bases, V lost 3 bases, and 3 bases had no gene match. The CDR3 nucleotides read TGTGCCAGCAGCTTGCTAGCGGCTTACAATGAGCAGTTCTTC. This encodes CASSLLAAYNEQFF.

The rearrangement links TRBV6-5 to TRBJ2-2, with D possibly TRBD1 on 6 matching bases. CDR1 and CDR2 from the germline V gene are MNHEY and SVGAGI. The V and J ends lost 5 bases and 8 bases respectively, with 12 bases between them. The CDR3 extends over 13 amino acids. The CDR3 DNA reads TGTGCCAGCAGTCCGCCTCAGGGGGGGGAGCTGTTTTTT. It specifies CASSPPQGGELFF.

The chain couples TRBV28 to TRBJ1-1; D gene uncertain. There are 10 residues in the CDR3. Per the germline V gene, CDR1 is MDHEN and CDR2 is SYDVKM. Trimming cost V 7 bases and J 5 bases, with 5 bases left between them. In DNA form, the CDR3 reads TGTGCCAGCACGGGTACTGAAGCTTTCTTT. This encodes CASTGTEAFF.

This clone is termed medium-sized. Other DNA sequences within the sample encode an identical CDR3. CDR3 nucleotide sequence: TGCAGCGTTTCCAGACAGGGCCACGAGCAGTACTTC. Encoded protein: CSVSRQGHEQYF. This sequence joins TRBV29-1 and TRBJ2-7, with 7 bases lining up with TRBD1. Trimming at V came to 5 bases and at J to 5 bases, leaving 6 bases not matched to a gene. Germline V CDR1 and CDR2: SQVTM, ANQGSEA. The CDR3 is 12 amino acids.

The rearrangement uses TRBV9 and TRBJ2-5; D is ambiguous. Trimming left V 3 bases short and J 5 bases short, with 17 bases between. This CDR3 is 15 amino acids long. CDR1 SGDLS and CDR2 YYNGEE come from the germline V gene. The CDR3 DNA is TGTGCCAGCAGCGCAAATCCTACACTTCGGGAGACCCAGTACTTC. Encoded protein: CASSANPTLRETQYF.

The chain links TRBV11-1 to TRBJ2-5; 9 bases align to TRBD1. The last part of the DNA fits TRBJ2-7 better; the J call may be wrong. This CDR3 has 16 amino acids. In germline, CDR1 is SGHAT, CDR2 FQDESV (reference sequence). CDR3 nucleotides: TGTGCCAGCAGCCGTCAACCACCCGGGACAGGGTCCGAGCAGTACTTC. Its translation is CASSRQPPGTGSEQYF.

The chain has TRBV7-2 and TRBJ2-1; the match to TRBD2 covers 16 bases. V trimming: 2 bases; J trimming: 6 bases; junction bases outside the gene matches: 7. The germline gives CDR1 SGHTA, CDR2 FQGNSA. CDR3 size: 18 residues. CDR3 sequence (DNA): TGTGCCAGCAGCTTAAGCCCGGGACTAGCGGGAGGGGGCAATGAGCAGTTCTTC. It yields the protein CASSLSPGLAGGGNEQFF.

V and J are TRBV7-6 and TRBJ2-1, with 12 bases that match TRBD2. Germline V gives CDR1 SGHVS, CDR2 FNYEAQ. There are 13 residues in the CDR3. The ends lost 1 base at V and 14 bases at J; junction bases unmatched: 3. The CDR3 DNA is TGTGCCAGCAGCTTAGGACTAGCGGGAGTAAAGTTCTTC. Translation gives CASSLGLAGVKFF.

The chain recombines TRBV19 with TRBJ2-7; 9 bases are a match to TRBD2. V lost 6 bases and J lost 5; bases outside the gene matches: 5. The CDR3 is 13 residues long. Germline V lookup: CDR1 LNHDA, CDR2 SQIVND (reference sequence). The CDR3 sequence: CASSRTSADEQYF. CDR3 coding DNA: TGTGCCAGTAGCAGGACTAGCGCGGACGAGCAGTACTTC.

The gene calls are TRBV30 and TRBJ1-4; possible D gene TRBD1, 5 bases. Germline-derived CDR1 and CDR2 are GTSNPN and SVGIG (reference sequence). Trimming removed 0 bases at V and 3 bases at J, with 26 bases between. The CDR3 spans 20 residues. The chain's CDR3 is CAWSVIRRPMEGLANEKLFF. The CDR3 DNA sequence: TGTGCCTGGAGTGTAATCCGGCGGCCGATGGAGGGGTTGGCTAATGAAAAACTGTTTTTT. Together with reference TRBV30 and TRBJ1-4, the CDR3 gives the full variable domain: SQTIHQWPATLVQPVGSPLSLECTVEGTSNPNLYWYRQAAGRGLQLLFYSVGIGQISSEVPQNLSASRPQDRQFILSSKKLLLSDSGFYLCAWSVIRRPMEGLANEKLFFGSGTQLSVL.

The J gene is TRBJ2-2, the V gene TRBV14; possibly TRBD1 or TRBD2 for D (6 bases each). V lost 9 bases to trimming and J lost 1 base, with 9 bases between them. This CDR3 is 13 amino acids long. Germline assignment: CDR1 SGHDN and CDR2 FVKESK. CDR3 region: CASRGLNTGELFF. CDR3 nucleotide sequence: TGTGCCAGTCGGGGGCTGAACACCGGGGAGCTGTTTTTT.

This clone was picked up a small number of times. This CDR3 reads CASSEGDMKGHSGNTIYF. The CDR3 region has the DNA TGTGCCAGCAGTGAGGGAGATATGAAGGGGCACTCTGGAAACACCATATATTTT. The J gene is TRBJ1-3, the V gene TRBV6-1; the D gene is possibly TRBD1 (5 bases). Germline CDR1 MNHNS, CDR2 SASEGT. The CDR3 is made up of 18 amino acids. V was pared by 3 bases and J by 0 bases, with 18 bases between.